Each of the 7 T cell receptor beta chains below was sequenced from the same sample in a study of shared T cell receptors in the human thymus. TCRdb keeps only in-frame clones here, not all; method: immunoSEQ multiplex PCR. The sample consists of roughly 660,000 clones, approximately 90% of them appearing once. This sample also belongs to another study, concerning human thymus T cells.

Material: thymocytes. Every receptor here comes from a boy under two years old with a congenital heart defect.

CDR3 DNA: TGTGCCAGCAGCCCCGACGGAGGTCCCTACGAGCAGTACTTC. Protein product: CASSPDGGPYEQYF. The chain recombines TRBV14 with TRBJ2-7, with a weak D call TRBD2 (5 bases). The CDR3 loop spans 14 amino acids. Germline CDR1 is SGHDN and CDR2 is FVKESK. V lost 4 bases to trimming and J lost 2 bases, with 12 bases between them.

This rearrangement joins TRBV15 to TRBJ2-1, with 8 nucleotides matching TRBD2. CDR1 LNHNV and CDR2 YYDKDF come from the germline V gene (reference sequence). The CDR3 has 17 residues. Trimming took 0 bases from V and 5 from J; bases not matched to a gene: 9. The CDR3 sequence is CATSRDVGTRVNNEQFF. The CDR3 region has the DNA TGTGCCACCAGCAGAGATGTCGGGACTAGGGTTAACAATGAGCAGTTCTTC.

This chain links TRBV15 with TRBJ2-1; tentative D call: TRBD2 (11 bases). This CDR3 has 24 residues. V lost 0 bases and J 6 bases, leaving 39 bases between the germline ends. Per the germline V gene, CDR1 is LNHNV and CDR2 is YYDKDF (reference sequence). The CDR3 spells CATSRDPFNGDRGRSGLAGNEQFF. CDR3 in DNA: TGTGCCACCAGCAGAGATCCCTTTAATGGGGACAGGGGTCGTAGCGGACTAGCGGGCAATGAGCAGTTCTTC.

This chain uses TRBV6-5 with TRBJ1-2; TRBD1 aligns across 10 bases. The CDR3 covers 15 residues. In germline, CDR1 is MNHEY, CDR2 SVGAGI. V gave up 2 bases and J gave up 7 bases; unmatched junction bases: 7. CDR3 in amino acids: CASSYPDRGLSGYTF. Written as DNA, the CDR3 is TGTGCCAGCAGTTACCCCGACAGGGGGCTTAGTGGCTACACCTTC.

This clone came up once. This same CDR3 is encoded by further DNA sequences in the sample. The gene calls are TRBV7-9 and TRBJ2-7, with a weak D call TRBD2 (5 bases). The CDR3 spans 12 residues. The germline gives CDR1 SEHNR, CDR2 FQNEAQ (reference sequence). The V end lost 5 bases, the J end lost 2 bases, and 7 bases lay between the germline ends. The CDR3, as DNA: TGTGCCAGCAGCCTCGGGGCCTACGAGCAGTACTTC. This translates into CASSLGAYEQYF.

V usage is TRBV6-5 and J usage is TRBJ2-1; D is unresolved. This CDR3 region has 16 residues. CDR1 MNHEY and CDR2 SVGAGI come from the germline V gene. V shed 1 base and J shed 0 bases, with 10 bases lying between them. The CDR3 region is CASSYWSTYSYNEQFF. The CDR3 nucleotides are TGTGCCAGCAGTTACTGGAGTACTTACTCCTACAATGAGCAGTTCTTC.

The chain is built from TRBV4-2 and TRBJ2-3, with a weak D call TRBD2 (6 bases). V was cut by 3 bases and J by 5 bases, with 12 bases left in between. From germline, CDR1 is LGHNA and CDR2 YNFKEQ. CDR3 length equals 14 residues. CDR3 sequence (DNA): TGTGCCAGCAGCCATGAACGGGGAGGAGATACGCAGTATTTT. Residues: CASSHERGGDTQYF.